The 28 T cell receptor beta chains listed next were all sequenced from one sample in a study of cytomegalovirus exposure and HLA in healthy donors. The PCR contained 60 Vbeta and 13 Jbeta primers. Sequencing was performed with immunoSEQ multiplex PCR; in TCRdb, only in-frame clones are kept and a portion is missing. Among roughly 110,000 clones listed, roughly 73% were seen once. Sequencing input: PBMCs. Every receptor here comes from a man aged 40-50 years in good health and CMV-seronegative.

The rearrangement links TRBV5-6 to TRBJ1-2, with D maybe TRBD1 (5 bases). This CDR3 contains 13 residues. CDR1 SGHDT and CDR2 YYEEEE come from the germline V gene. The germline V and J ends were trimmed by 4 bases and 2 bases, with 9 bases remaining between them. The CDR3 loop reads CASSPNRNYGYTF. The CDR3 region has the DNA TGTGCCAGCAGCCCAAACAGGAACTATGGCTACACCTTC.

This clone has only a few counts. The rearrangement uses TRBV7-6 and TRBJ2-5; tentative D call: TRBD2 (6 bases). CDR3 length: 14 amino acids. Germline V CDR1 and CDR2: SGHVS, FNYEAQ. V was cut by 1 base and J by 1 base, with 7 bases left in between. CDR3 sequence: CASSLEAGQETQYF. CDR3 in DNA: TGTGCCAGCAGCTTAGAAGCGGGCCAAGAGACCCAGTACTTC.

The rearrangement uses TRBV20-1 and TRBJ1-2; D is uncertain. Germline CDR1 and CDR2: DFQATT and SNEGSKA (reference sequence). The CDR3 has 11 residues. Trimming pared 5 bases from V and 2 bases from J, leaving 6 bases between. The CDR3 here is CSADRNYGYTF. DNA of the CDR3: TGCAGTGCTGATAGAAACTATGGCTACACCTTC.

This chain connects TRBV5-6 to TRBJ2-1, with 9 bases fitting TRBD2. Losses at the gene ends were 0 bases for V and 8 bases for J; bases not matched to a gene: 3. Germline V gene lookup returns CDR1 SGHDT and CDR2 YYEEEE. CDR3 length: 14 amino acids. This chain's CDR3 is CASSLGGGGDEQFF. DNA for the CDR3: TGTGCCAGCAGCTTGGGCGGGGGGGGCGATGAGCAGTTCTTC. Filled out from reference TRBV5-6 and TRBJ2-1, the complete variable domain reads DAGVTQSPTHLIKTRGQQVTLRCSPKSGHDTVSWYQQALGQGPQFIFQYYEEEERQRGNFPDRFSGHQFPNYSSELNVNALLLGDSALYLCASSLGGGGDEQFFGPGTRLTVL.

The chain is built from TRBV28 and TRBJ1-1; D is uncertain. CDR3 length: 15 residues. Trimming shortened V by 8 bases and J by 1 base, and 17 bases separated the two germline ends. Germline CDR1 reads MDHEN; CDR2 reads SYDVKM. The CDR3, as DNA: TGTGCCAGCTGCCCGAGAAGCTCCAAGAACACTGAAGCTTTCTTT. It encodes CASCPRSSKNTEAFF.

The rearrangement uses TRBV15 and TRBJ1-5; D is uncertain. The CDR3 contains 14 residues. Germline lookup yields CDR1 LNHNV and CDR2 YYDKDF (reference sequence). With 2 bases removed from V and 7 bases from J, the gap between germline ends came to 12 bases. The CDR3 here is CATSRNDVGQPQHF. The CDR3 coding sequence is TGTGCCACCAGCAGAAATGATGTTGGCCAGCCCCAGCATTTT.

V usage is TRBV19 and J usage is TRBJ1-3; 9 bases map to TRBD1. CDR1 is LNHDA, CDR2 SQIVND, per germline (reference sequence). The V gene end was trimmed by 8 bases and the J gene end by 0 bases; junction bases not matched to a gene: 5. The CDR3 is 15 residues long. The CDR3 reads CASGDRDYSGNTIYF. In DNA form, the CDR3 reads TGTGCCAGTGGGGACAGGGATTACTCTGGAAACACCATATATTTT.

This clone has a handful of counts. The CDR3 reads CASSEAVFGNTEAFF. The DNA of the CDR3 is TGTGCCAGCAGTGAAGCCGTGTTCGGGAACACTGAAGCTTTCTTT. This chain links TRBV2 with TRBJ1-1; D not resolved. Germline V gene data show CDR1 as SNHLY and CDR2 as FYNNEI. The V and J ends lost 0 bases and 1 base respectively, with 9 bases between them. The CDR3 spans 15 residues. The full variable domain, with the rest looked up from reference TRBV2 and TRBJ1-1, is EPEVTQTPSHQVTQMGQEVILRCVPISNHLYFYWYRQILGQKVEFLVSFYNNEISEKSEIFDDQFSVERPDGSNFTLKIRSTKLEDSAMYFCASSEAVFGNTEAFFGQGTRLTVV.

This chain uses TRBV29-1 with TRBJ2-7; 7 positions agree with TRBD1. Germline CDR1 and CDR2: SQVTM and ANQGSEA. This CDR3 comprises 11 residues. J lost 2 bases, V lost 7 bases, and 2 bases had no gene match. In DNA, the CDR3 is TGCAGCGGGGGACAGACCTACGAGCAGTACTTC. This gives the protein CSGGQTYEQYF.

The V gene is TRBV13, the J gene TRBJ1-1; D call uncertain. The CDR3 consists of 14 residues. V shed 5 bases and J shed 1 base, with 11 bases lying between them. Per germline, CDR1 PRHDT and CDR2 FYEKMQ (reference sequence). CDR3 coding DNA: TGTGCCAGCAGCAGGACTGACGGGAACACTGAAGCTTTCTTT. Its protein is CASSRTDGNTEAFF. The variable domain in full, completed from reference TRBV13 and TRBJ1-1, reads AAGVIQSPRHLIKEKRETATLKCYPIPRHDTVYWYQQGPGQDPQFLISFYEKMQSDKGSIPDRFSAQQFSDYHSELNMSSLELGDSALYFCASSRTDGNTEAFFGQGTRLTVV.

This clone was counted a few times. The chain recombines TRBV7-2 with TRBJ2-1, with no clear D. The CDR3 is 12 amino acids. The germline V gene encodes CDR1 SGHTA and CDR2 FQGNSA. With 5 bases removed from V and 4 bases from J, the gap between germline ends came to 6 bases. CDR3 amino acids: CASSPGYNEQFF. Here the CDR3 DNA reads TGTGCCAGCAGCCCAGGATACAATGAGCAGTTCTTC.

V usage is TRBV4-2 and J usage is TRBJ2-5, with 12 nucleotides matching TRBD2. J gave up 5 bases and V 4 bases, and 2 bases lay outside the gene matches. The CDR3 sequence is 14 residues long. From germline, CDR1 is LGHNA and CDR2 YNFKEQ. This chain's CDR3 is CASSRLAGEETQYF. DNA of the CDR3: TGTGCCAGCAGCCGACTAGCGGGGGAGGAGACCCAGTACTTC.

The rearrangement joins TRBV5-5 to TRBJ1-3, with 9 bases aligning to TRBD1. The CDR3 spans 16 residues. After removal of 3 bases from V and 0 bases from J, the junction contained 4 bases not matched to a gene. CDR1 and CDR2 (germline): SGHKS, YYEKEE (reference sequence). The CDR3 nucleotides read TGTGCCAGCAGCTACGACAGGGGGAGCTCTGGAAACACCATATATTTT. This codes for CASSYDRGSSGNTIYF.

The V and J genes are TRBV5-4 and TRBJ1-1; D gene unclear. V was pared by 2 bases and J by 5 bases, with 19 bases between. The V gene's germline CDR1 is SGHNT and CDR2 YYREEE (reference sequence). This CDR3 has 16 residues. The CDR3 here is CASSFNPLGGRTEAFF. The CDR3 DNA sequence: TGTGCCAGCAGCTTTAATCCCTTGGGAGGGCGGACTGAAGCTTTCTTT.

This rearrangement joins TRBV19 to TRBJ2-1; D possibly corresponds to TRBD2 (5 bases). The CDR3 totals 15 residues. The germline V gene encodes CDR1 LNHDA and CDR2 SQIVND (reference sequence). V dropped 5 bases and J dropped 2 bases, with 13 bases sitting between them. CDR3 DNA sequence: TGTGCCAGTAGTCTAGTAGCGAGTGCCTACAATGAGCAGTTCTTC. This sequence encodes CASSLVASAYNEQFF.

The rearrangement uses TRBV6-1 and TRBJ1-1, with no clear D. CDR1 is MNHNS, CDR2 SASEGT, per germline. CDR3 length: 12 amino acids. Trimming stripped 2 bases from V and 7 bases from J, with 8 bases between. The CDR3 DNA sequence: TGTGCCAGCAGTGAATTTGGCCGTGAAGCTTTCTTT. Amino acids: CASSEFGREAFF.

The CDR3 is CASSLAGQAYQETQYF. The CDR3 DNA sequence: TGTGCCAGCAGCTTAGCGGGACAGGCGTACCAAGAGACCCAGTACTTC. This rearrangement joins TRBV7-9 to TRBJ2-5; 8 bases are a match to TRBD1. The trim removed 0 bases at V and 0 bases at J, leaving 3 bases unmatched. The CDR3 is 16 amino acids. Germline V lookup: CDR1 SEHNR, CDR2 FQNEAQ (reference sequence).

J is TRBJ1-6 and V is TRBV11-2, with D maybe TRBD1 (6 bases). Trimming pared 3 bases from V and 12 bases from J, leaving 12 bases between. CDR3 size: 13 residues. CDR1 is SGHAT, CDR2 FQNNGV, per germline. The CDR3 loop reads CASSLGGHRPLHF. CDR3 sequence (DNA): TGTGCCAGCAGCTTGGGGGGGCACAGACCCCTCCACTTT.

J is TRBJ2-7 and V is TRBV13; D perhaps matches TRBD2 (5 bases). Trimming took 5 bases from V and 4 from J, leaving 9 bases between them. The germline V gene has CDR1 PRHDT and CDR2 FYEKMQ (reference sequence). The CDR3 contains 12 residues. The CDR3 DNA reads as TGTGCCAGCAGCCGACGGGGTTACGAGCAGTACTTC. It encodes CASSRRGYEQYF. Full variable domain (missing parts from reference TRBV13 and TRBJ2-7): AAGVIQSPRHLIKEKRETATLKCYPIPRHDTVYWYQQGPGQDPQFLISFYEKMQSDKGSIPDRFSAQQFSDYHSELNMSSLELGDSALYFCASSRRGYEQYFGPGTRLTVT.

This clone has just one count. CDR3 sequence (DNA): TGTGCCAGCCTCAGGGACTCGGAACAGCCCCAGCATTTT. The encoded protein is CASLRDSEQPQHF. The chain is built from TRBV2 and TRBJ1-5; the D gene is possibly TRBD1 (5 bases). CDR1 and CDR2 (germline): SNHLY, FYNNEI. The CDR3 contains 13 residues. V was pared by 8 bases and J by 7 bases, with 15 bases between.

The chain recombines TRBV5-1 with TRBJ2-7; TRBD2 agrees at 10 bases. The germline gives CDR1 SGHRS, CDR2 YFSETQ. The length of the CDR3 is 17 residues. The V and J ends lost 3 bases and 2 bases, in that order; junction bases with no gene match: 11. CDR3 nucleotides: TGCGCCAGCAGCTCACAACTACTAAGCGGGGGGGCCTACGAGCAGTACTTC. Translated: CASSSQLLSGGAYEQYF.

The V call is TRBV5-1, the J call TRBJ1-1; D possibly corresponds to TRBD1 (6 bases). Trimming stripped 4 bases from V and 5 bases from J, with 12 bases between. This CDR3 contains 13 residues. Looked up from germline, CDR1 is SGHRS and CDR2 is YFSETQ. CDR3 amino acids: CASSRTVETEAFF. The CDR3 DNA reads TGCGCCAGCAGCCGGACAGTGGAAACTGAAGCTTTCTTT.

The V call is TRBV2, the J call TRBJ1-1; TRBD1 matches at 11 bases. The CDR3 has 16 amino acids. In germline, CDR1 is SNHLY, CDR2 FYNNEI. The V gene end was trimmed by 8 bases and the J gene end by 4 bases; junction bases not matched to a gene: 12. CDR3 in amino acids: CASRAGQGVVGTEAFF. The CDR3 DNA is TGTGCCAGCCGCGCGGGACAGGGGGTCGTGGGCACTGAAGCTTTCTTT.

J is TRBJ1-2 and V is TRBV7-9; 9 bases match TRBD1. Germline loops: CDR1 SEHNR, CDR2 FQNEAQ (reference sequence). The CDR3 loop spans 15 amino acids. J gave up 4 bases and V 4 bases, and 7 bases lay outside the gene matches. The CDR3 DNA is TGTGCCAGCAGCTCTGGACAGGGGAACCTCTATGGCTACACCTTC. Amino acid sequence: CASSSGQGNLYGYTF.

The chain has TRBV10-2 and TRBJ1-3, with D unclear. The CDR3 sequence is 14 residues long. The germline V and J ends were trimmed by 7 bases and 0 bases, with 10 bases remaining between them. Germline-derived CDR1 and CDR2 are WSHSY and SAAADI. The CDR3: CASKLSRSGNTIYF. CDR3 in DNA: TGCGCCAGCAAATTAAGCCGCTCTGGAAACACCATATATTTT.

This clone was observed a few times. J is TRBJ2-5 and V is TRBV5-1; TRBD2 might be the D (6 bases). CDR1 SGHRS and CDR2 YFSETQ come from the germline V gene. CDR3 length: 14 amino acids. Trimming took 0 bases from V and 5 from J, leaving 11 bases between them. CDR3 residues: CASSLDYRGETQYF. CDR3 coding DNA: TGCGCCAGCAGCTTGGACTATCGGGGGGAGACCCAGTACTTC.

The chain links TRBV28 to TRBJ1-2, with 12 nucleotides matching TRBD1. The CDR3 runs to 15 residues. The V segment lost 6 bases and the J segment 7 bases; nucleotides outside the gene matches: 9. Germline V CDR1 and CDR2: MDHEN, SYDVKM. The CDR3 is CASRKGTGGPSGYTF. The CDR3, as DNA: TGTGCCAGCAGAAAAGGGACAGGGGGCCCTAGTGGCTACACCTTC.

The chain couples TRBV21-1 to TRBJ2-7; TRBD1, the table's D call, lacks a check against the DNA. TRBV21-1 has pseudogene status. The CDR3 has 19 residues. DNA of the CDR3: TGTGCCAGCAGCAAAAGGGAGGGGACAGGGCCACCAAGCTCCTACGAGCAGTACTTC. Encoded protein: CASSKREGTGPPSSYEQYF.